This entry describes one T cell receptor beta chain. CDR3 length equals 13 residues. With V trimmed by 5 bases and J by 10 bases, 6 bases remained unmatched. Germline CDR1 reads LNHDA; CDR2 reads SQIVND (reference sequence). Assay: immunoSEQ multiplex PCR; the TCRdb copy retains only in-frame clones and omits some. The table includes about 1 million clones, about 77% detected once. The data were taken from a study of shared clonotypes between healthy human individuals. The sample consisted of memory CD4+ T cells sorted from blood. Subset here: CD45RA-negative fraction. This chain links TRBV19 with TRBJ1-5, with 9 positions matching TRBD1. The clonotype comes from a young man in good health. DNA of the CDR3: TGTGCCAGTAGTCCGCGGACAGGGGACCCCCAGCATTTT. Amino acids: CASSPRTGDPQHF.